This T cell receptor (beta chain) comes out of a study of PD-L1 blockade in urothelial cancer. About the study: Male patients with bladder-origin urothelial cancer numbered most of the 29. Researchers found blood samples held a median of approximately 150,000 T cells.

The data were produced by immunoSEQ multiplex PCR, yet TCRdb's version contains in-frame clones alone and is incomplete. The repertoire consists of 45,000 to 50,000 clones, with about nine tenths occurring once and the leading ten covering roughly 3.6%. Pretreatment sampling and on-treatment sampling together yielded between 1 and 8 samples for each patient. This CDR3 comprises 14 residues. V gave up 5 bases and J gave up 4 bases, with 16 bases separating them. The germline gives CDR1 SQVTM, CDR2 ANQGSEA. This clone showed up just a few times. The sample consisted of PBMCs, taken around atezolizumab (anti-PD-L1) treatment. This chain links TRBV29-1 with TRBJ2-3; D might be TRBD2 (6 bases). The clonotype originates from a man older than 75 with urothelial cancer. Written as DNA, the CDR3 is TGCAGCGTTCTGGACAATCGGAGGGCAGATACGCAGTATTTT. It specifies CSVLDNRRADTQYF.